These 31 T cell receptor beta chains came from one sample sequenced in a study of tumor-infiltrating lymphocytes in primary liver carcinoma. Taking about 18-32 mg of unsorted bulk tissue, the authors co-extracted RNA and DNA. Constant-region priming of about 520 ng total RNA yielded TCR beta cDNA. Sequencing libraries for TCR beta derived from three nested multiplex PCR rounds that used slightly modified ARM-PCR. It was with TRBV1-TRBV30 forward primers and a C-beta reverse primer that the first two PCR rounds were run, at about 9 cycles each. TCRdb passed the multiplex PCR reads through MiXCR, listing each CDR3 protein once. Of some 130,000 distinct CDR3 sequences in the sample, under 70% were seen once. The sequencing sample was made of tumor-adjacent normal liver tissue. The receptors come from a woman between 55 and 75 years old with primary liver carcinoma and hepatitis B virus infection.

As regards this clonotype: Since a much larger clone is just one base distant, this may be a read error. The chain couples TRBV6-2 or TRBV6-3 to TRBJ2-1, with 10 bases matching TRBD2. The germline V gene has CDR1 MNHEY and CDR2 SVGEGT. CDR3 size: 17 residues. CDR3 sequence (DNA): TGTACCAGCAGTACCACCTTTAGCGGGAGGTCTTACAATGAGCAGTTCTTC. Protein product: CTSSTTFSGRSYNEQFF.

Remarks on this clonotype: Likely a read error: the CDR3 ends without its conserved phenylalanine or tryptophan. The chain is built from TRBV6-1 and TRBJ2-7, with 8 nucleotides matching TRBD1. This CDR3 is 14 amino acids long. Germline V gene lookup returns CDR1 MNHNS and CDR2 SASEGT. In DNA, the CDR3 is TGTGCCAGCCGTGAAAGGGGACAGGCCGCCGAGCAGTACTTA. Translation gives CASRERGQAAEQYL.

This sequence joins TRBV28 and TRBJ2-3, with D maybe TRBD1 (6 bases). This CDR3 comprises 18 residues. Germline loops: CDR1 MDHEN, CDR2 SYDVKM. The V gene lost 5 bases and the J gene lost 2 bases, with 23 bases spanning the gap. Here the CDR3 reads CASSPNRTDRRYTDTQYF. CDR3 nucleotide sequence: TGTGCCAGCAGTCCTAATCGGACAGATCGGAGGTACACAGATACGCAGTATTTT.

Comments on this clonotype: At one end the junction does not follow the germline gene, possibly because of a read error. This chain links TRBV6-6 with TRBJ2-5, with D unclear. Germline V gene data show CDR1 as MNHNY and CDR2 as SVGAGI (reference sequence). There are 14 residues in the CDR3. CDR3 protein: CASGYGGVQETQYF. The CDR3 bases are TGTGCCAGCGGTTACGGCGGAGTCCAAGAGACCCAGTATTTC.

The chain employs TRBV29-1 and TRBJ2-5; 10 bases are a match to TRBD2. CDR1 and CDR2 from the germline V gene are SQVTM and ANQGSEA. Trimming at V came to 6 bases and at J to 4 bases, leaving 11 bases not matched to a gene. The CDR3 has 15 residues. This CDR3 reads CSVASASGRGETQYF. The CDR3 coding sequence is TGCAGCGTCGCCTCCGCTAGCGGGAGAGGAGAGACCCAGTACTTC.

On this clonotype: Mismatch with germline at one junction end may stem from a read error. The genes are TRBV11-2 and TRBJ2-3, with D perhaps TRBD1 or TRBD2 (5 bases each). This CDR3 spans 14 amino acids. Germline V lookup: CDR1 SGHAT, CDR2 FQNNGV. CDR3 region: CASSSLLQGDTHYF. The CDR3 DNA reads TGTGCTAGCAGCTCACTGTTGCAGGGAGATACGCATTATTTT.

On this clonotype: A much more abundant neighbour one base away suggests this may be a read error. The genes are TRBV7-8 and TRBJ1-5; D not resolved. The ends were cut back, 1 base at V and 5 bases at J, with 15 bases in the middle. The CDR3 contains 16 residues. Per germline, CDR1 SGHVS and CDR2 FQNEAQ. As DNA, the CDR3 is TGTGCCAGCAGCTTAGTAAGATCACAGAGCGATCAGCCCCAGCATTTT. Amino acids: CASSLVRSQSDQPQHF.

This sequence joins TRBV4-1 and TRBJ2-5; D not resolved. Germline CDR1 MGHRA, CDR2 YSYEKL. The CDR3 sequence is 15 residues long. The ends were cut back, 3 bases at V and 8 bases at J, with 19 bases in the middle. CDR3 sequence (DNA): TGCGCCAGCAGCCAGGATGGCGGCCTGATGGACACCCAGTACTTC. As protein: CASSQDGGLMDTQYF.

For this clonotype: This may be a read error, as it is one base from a much larger clone. The V and J genes are TRBV28 and TRBJ1-5; 8 bases match TRBD1. Germline values: CDR1 MDHEN, CDR2 SYDVKM. The V gene end was trimmed by 3 bases and the J gene end by 3 bases; junction bases not matched to a gene: 16. The CDR3 is made up of 19 amino acids. CDR3 region: CASSFGQGATRYINQPQHF. In nucleotides, the CDR3 is TGTGCCAGCAGTTTCGGGCAGGGGGCGACACGCTATATCAATCAGCCCCAGCATTTT.

Many counts were recorded for this clonotype. This chain connects TRBV12-3 or TRBV12-4 to TRBJ2-1; 15 bases line up with TRBD2. Trimming took 6 bases from V and 15 from J; bases not matched to a gene: 15. This CDR3 spans 16 amino acids. The CDR3 bases are TGTGCCAGCAGCCCTGGACTAGCGGGAGGGCATGAAGGGAGGTTCTTC. It translates to CASSPGLAGGHEGRFF.

The gene calls are TRBV28 and TRBJ1-2; D is ambiguous. The germline gives CDR1 MDHEN, CDR2 SYDVKM. The V gene lost 5 bases and the J gene lost 4 bases, with 26 bases spanning the gap. The CDR3 consists of 18 residues. The CDR3 nucleotides are TGTGCCAGCAGTCAAAGATCGTTTGTGGCCCCGGTTGGCTATGGCTACACCTTC. Protein sequence: CASSQRSFVAPVGYGYTF.

The rearrangement uses TRBV4-1 and TRBJ2-6; weak D call: TRBD2 (5 bases). Per the germline V gene, CDR1 is MGHRA and CDR2 is YSYEKL. V lost 1 base, J lost 2 bases, and 12 bases lay in between. This CDR3 comprises 17 residues. The CDR3 spells CASSQVCRGTGANVLTF. In DNA, the CDR3 is TGCGCCAGCAGCCAAGTTTGTAGAGGGACTGGGGCCAACGTCCTGACTTTC.

Turning to this clonotype: One junction end does not reproduce the germline sequence, and a read error may be involved. The V gene is TRBV4-2, the J gene TRBJ2-1, with D unresolved. Germline CDR1 is LGHNA and CDR2 is YNFKEQ. This CDR3 is 14 amino acids long. In DNA, the CDR3 is TGTGCCAACAGCCATCCTGGGATCTACAATGAGCAGTTCTTC. Protein: CANSHPGIYNEQFF.

The chain uses TRBV6-1 and TRBJ2-1; D is perhaps TRBD2 (6 bases). The CDR3 runs to 15 residues. Germline CDR1 and CDR2: MNHNS and SASEGT. Here the CDR3 reads CISPPTGRRVLEQFF. The CDR3 DNA is TGTATCAGCCCCCCGACGGGGAGGAGGGTCCTTGAGCAGTTCTTC.

This clonotype came up a few times. A clone one base away is much larger, so this may be a read error. The chain couples TRBV6-1 to TRBJ2-1, with D perhaps being TRBD1 or TRBD2 (5 bases each). Germline V CDR1 and CDR2: MNHNS, SASEGT. This CDR3 comprises 14 residues. The CDR3 region has the DNA TGTACCAGCACCCCCTACCGGGGCGCTGATGAGCAGTTCTTC. Amino acids: CTSTPYRGADEQFF.

As to this clonotype: One end of the junction is discordant with germline, which a read error may explain. The rearrangement uses TRBV4-2 and TRBJ2-1; D is possibly TRBD2 (5 bases). The CDR3 sequence is 14 residues long. CDR1 LGHNA and CDR2 YNFKEQ come from the germline V gene. CDR3 DNA: TGTGCCAGCAGCCCCATCGGGGTGGTCGGTGAGCAATTCTTC. It specifies CASSPIGVVGEQFF.

V and J are TRBV28 and TRBJ1-3; the D is unclear. Trimming removed 8 bases at V and 5 bases at J, with 16 bases between. Germline V CDR1 and CDR2: MDHEN, SYDVKM. The CDR3 contains 14 residues. CDR3 residues: CASSAQLVRNTIYF. Written as DNA, the CDR3 is TGTGCCAGCTCAGCACAGTTGGTGAGAAACACCATATATTTT.

In the case of this clonotype: This may come from a read error, since a much larger clone is one base off. The V gene is TRBV28, the J gene TRBJ1-6; TRBD1 agrees at 7 bases. Losses at the gene ends were 10 bases for V and 8 bases for J; bases not matched to a gene: 11. The CDR3 runs to 14 residues. Germline V gene data show CDR1 as MDHEN and CDR2 as SYDVKM. Written as DNA, the CDR3 is TGTGCCAACAGGACGGACAGGACCTATTCACCCCTCCACTTT. As protein: CANRTDRTYSPLHF.

This clonotype came up many times. The chain joins TRBV4-1 to TRBJ1-3; D uncertain. CDR1 MGHRA and CDR2 YSYEKL come from the germline V gene. V was shortened by 0 bases and J by 0 bases, with 9 bases between the two germline ends. This CDR3 has 16 residues. The CDR3 here is CASSQDQPTSGNTIYF. DNA of the CDR3: TGCGCCAGCAGCCAAGATCAACCCACCTCTGGAAACACCATATATTTT.

Worth noting for this clonotype: A much bigger clone sits one base away, suggesting this may be a read error. The DNA for the CDR3 is TGTGCCACCAAAAGGGGGCCTTTCAACACCGGGGAGCCGTTTTTT. This gives the protein CATKRGPFNTGEPFF. The rearrangement joins TRBV2 to TRBJ2-2, with 7 bases that match TRBD1. Germline lookup yields CDR1 SNHLY and CDR2 FYNNEI. This CDR3 spans 15 amino acids.

Turning to this clonotype: Germline and junction disagree at one end, which may indicate a read error. The chain is built from TRBV6-5 and TRBJ2-2, with TRBD2 identical over 12 bases. The CDR3 extends over 15 amino acids. Germline CDR1 MNHEY, CDR2 SVGAGI. For the CDR3, the DNA is TGTGACAGCAGTTACTCGACTAGCGGGAGCGGGGAGCTGTTTTTT. Translation gives CDSSYSTSGSGELFF.

Notes on this clonotype: Given a much more abundant clone one base away, this may be a read error. The rearrangement joins TRBV7-9 to TRBJ2-1, with D perhaps being TRBD1 or TRBD2 (6 bases each). From germline, CDR1 is SEHNR and CDR2 FQNEAQ (reference sequence). The CDR3 runs to 13 residues. DNA of the CDR3: TGTGCCAGCAGCCAGGGGCGGGACGATGAGCACTTCTTC. Translating gives CASSQGRDDEHFF.

As regards this clonotype: The junction and the germline gene differ at one end; a read error may be behind it. The rearrangement links TRBV11-2 to TRBJ2-1, with D possibly TRBD2 on 6 matching bases. CDR1 is SGHAT, CDR2 FQNNGV, per germline. The CDR3 loop spans 15 amino acids. In DNA, the CDR3 is TGCGCCAGCAGCGTGGGACTCACGACCTACAATGAGGAGTTCTTC. As protein: CASSVGLTTYNEEFF. Using reference TRBV11-2 and TRBJ2-1 for the parts outside the CDR3, the full variable domain is EAGVAQSPRYKIIEKRQSVAFWCNPISGHATLYWYQQILGQGPKLLIQFQNNGVVDDSQLPKDRFSAERLKGVDSTLKIQPAKLEDSAVYLCASSVGLTTYNEEFFGPGTRLTVL.

J is TRBJ2-3 and V is TRBV29-1, with D perhaps TRBD1 or TRBD2 (5 bases each). The CDR3 covers 18 residues. Germline V lookup: CDR1 SQVTM, CDR2 ANQGSEA. The ends were cut back, 1 base at V and 0 bases at J, with 20 bases in the middle. CDR3 in DNA: TGCAGCGTTGAAGCGTTGAGCAGGGTGGGGGTCAGCACAGATACGCAGTATTTT. Its protein product is CSVEALSRVGVSTDTQYF.

As for this clonotype: The conserved phenylalanine or tryptophan normally closing the CDR3 is absent here, so this likely arose from a read error. The chain couples TRBV6-2 or TRBV6-3 to TRBJ2-6; TRBD2 matches at 7 bases. Germline assignment: CDR1 MNHEY and CDR2 SVGEGT. CDR3 size: 15 residues. The CDR3 spells CASRIGGSGANVLTL. CDR3 DNA: TGTGCAAGCCGCATCGGGGGGTCCGGGGCCAACGTCCTGACTTTA.

This chain links TRBV29-1 with TRBJ2-5; D is ambiguous. The germline V gene has CDR1 SQVTM and CDR2 ANQGSEA. This CDR3 is built from 15 residues. The CDR3 DNA reads TGCAGGGTCCACCGTGTGGGTGGGATCGGGGAGACCCAGTACTTC. This gives the protein CRVHRVGGIGETQYF.

Note on this clonotype: A read error is likely, as this CDR3 ends without the conserved phenylalanine or tryptophan. DNA for the CDR3: TGCAGCGTTGGGACAGCGAACTATGGCTACACCTCC. It translates to CSVGTANYGYTS. The chain recombines TRBV29-1 with TRBJ1-2; D might be TRBD1 (6 bases). This CDR3 spans 12 amino acids. Per the germline V gene, CDR1 is SQVTM and CDR2 is ANQGSEA. Trimming shortened V by 4 bases and J by 2 bases, and 8 bases separated the two germline ends.

The chain links TRBV6-6 to TRBJ2-3; possibly TRBD2 for D (5 bases). Germline lookup yields CDR1 MNHNY and CDR2 SVGAGI (reference sequence). The CDR3 is 15 amino acids. V gave up 10 bases and J gave up 5 bases, with 22 bases separating them. CDR3 protein: CAKSPPGLAGDTQYF. The DNA of the CDR3 is TGTGCCAAAAGTCCCCCCGGACTCGCGGGAGATACGCAGTATTTT.

J is TRBJ2-2 and V is TRBV14, with D perhaps being TRBD1 or TRBD2 (5 bases each). V gave up 1 base and J gave up 7 bases, with 7 bases separating them. Germline-derived CDR1 and CDR2 are SGHDN and FVKESK. This CDR3 region has 13 residues. The CDR3 region has the DNA TGTGCCAGCAGCCAAGCTGGGGGCGGGGAGCTGTTTTTT. Translating gives CASSQAGGGELFF.

The rearrangement uses TRBV29-1 and TRBJ2-1, with a possible D match to TRBD2 (6 bases). Between the trimmed V and J ends, which lost 6 bases and 4 bases, there was a span of 22 bases. The length of the CDR3 is 16 residues. The germline V gene has CDR1 SQVTM and CDR2 ANQGSEA. CDR3: CSVPMGLARAYNEQFF. The DNA for the CDR3 is TGCAGCGTCCCTATGGGCCTAGCGAGAGCTTACAATGAGCAGTTCTTC.

This clonotype was observed a few times. This chain joins TRBV28 and TRBJ2-4; 9 bases agree with TRBD1. CDR3 length: 13 residues. V lost 5 bases and J lost 6; bases outside the gene matches: 2. Germline CDR1 MDHEN, CDR2 SYDVKM. The CDR3 coding sequence is TGTGCCAGCAGTACAGGGGGCACAAACATTCAGTACTTC. Its translation: CASSTGGTNIQYF.